A single sample is the source of the 28 T cell receptor beta chains below, sequenced in a study of cytomegalovirus exposure and HLA in healthy donors. 13 Jbeta primers and 60 Vbeta primers were used for the PCR. Sequenced by immunoSEQ multiplex PCR; TCRdb stores in-frame clones only, minus some. The data contain some 200,000 clones, around 79% of them singletons. The sample consisted of PBMCs. Receptors originate from a girl between 5 and 17 years old in good health and CMV-seropositive.

V gene TRBV10-3 combines with J gene TRBJ1-3; D is uncertain. The CDR3 sequence is 14 residues long. V lost 6 bases and J lost 0, with 9 bases in between. The germline gives CDR1 ENHRY, CDR2 SYGVKD. The CDR3 sequence: CAIRGLISGNTIYF. The CDR3 DNA is TGTGCCATCAGAGGACTGATCTCTGGAAACACCATATATTTT.

This sequence joins TRBV4-3 and TRBJ1-5; D not resolved. Germline assignment: CDR1 LGHNA and CDR2 YSLEER. The CDR3 is 13 residues long. Trimming removed 1 base from V and 7 bases from J, with 8 bases in between. The CDR3 coding sequence is TGCGCCAGCAGCCAAGCCCGGTCACAGCCCCAGCATTTT. This translates into CASSQARSQPQHF.

The chain recombines TRBV6-5 with TRBJ1-1; perhaps TRBD1 as D (6 bases). This CDR3 contains 14 residues. V was clipped by 6 bases and J by 1 base, with 12 bases between them. Germline V gene lookup returns CDR1 MNHEY and CDR2 SVGAGI. CDR3 residues: CASSPGHKNTEAFF. In nucleotides, the CDR3 is TGTGCCAGCAGCCCGGGACACAAGAACACTGAAGCTTTCTTT.

The chain employs TRBV29-1 and TRBJ1-4; TRBD1 might be the D (6 bases). The CDR3 runs 16 residues. The V and J ends lost 7 bases and 7 bases respectively, with 25 bases between them. CDR1 and CDR2 (germline): SQVTM, ANQGSEA. The CDR3 DNA is TGCAGCGCCGGAACGACACAGGGCTCAAAAGGTGAAAAACTGTTTTTT. This sequence encodes CSAGTTQGSKGEKLFF.

V and J are TRBV29-1 and TRBJ2-1; possible D gene TRBD2, 6 bases. Looked up from germline, CDR1 is SQVTM and CDR2 is ANQGSEA. The CDR3 runs 15 residues. V lost 5 bases and J 1 base, leaving 15 bases between the germline ends. The CDR3 DNA follows: TGCAGCGTTTCCGGGACTGTAGCGTCCTACAATGAGCAGTTCTTC. This sequence encodes CSVSGTVASYNEQFF.

The chain has TRBV5-5 and TRBJ2-3; 7 nucleotides match TRBD2. Germline CDR1 is SGHKS and CDR2 is YYEKEE (reference sequence). This CDR3 has 16 residues. The V and J ends lost 0 bases and 1 base, in that order; junction bases with no gene match: 5. This CDR3 is CASSLESAGGTDTQYF. CDR3 DNA: TGTGCCAGCAGCTTGGAGTCCGCGGGGGGCACAGATACGCAGTATTTT.

The sample holds a few counts of this clone. The gene calls are TRBV6-1 and TRBJ2-3, with 8 bases that match TRBD1. The trim removed 7 bases at V and 6 bases at J, leaving 3 bases unmatched. The CDR3 runs to 12 residues. The germline gives CDR1 MNHNS, CDR2 SASEGT. The CDR3 reads CASIRDRDTQYF. For the CDR3, the DNA is TGTGCCAGCATTCGGGACAGGGATACGCAGTATTTT.

The chain is built from TRBV18 and TRBJ2-6; TRBD2 agrees at 12 bases. With V trimmed by 4 bases and J by 0 bases, 4 bases remained unmatched. CDR3 length: 18 residues. The germline gives CDR1 KGHSH, CDR2 LQKENI. The CDR3 spells CASSLRLAGVSGANVLTF. The CDR3 DNA reads TGTGCCAGCTCACTTAGACTAGCGGGAGTCTCTGGGGCCAACGTCCTGACTTTC.

The CDR3 region is CSVLERGELFF. In DNA, the CDR3 is TGCAGCGTCCTGGAGAGGGGGGAGCTGTTTTTT. V is TRBV29-1 and J is TRBJ2-2; D ambiguous. Germline CDR1 SQVTM, CDR2 ANQGSEA. CDR3 length: 11 residues. V lost 6 bases to trimming and J lost 8 bases, with 10 bases between them.

The rearrangement uses TRBV10-3 and TRBJ1-1; tentative D call: TRBD1 (6 bases). Between the trimmed V and J ends, which lost 7 bases and 1 base, there was a span of 13 bases. CDR1 is ENHRY, CDR2 SYGVKD, per germline. CDR3 length: 14 amino acids. The CDR3 spells CAIKQQGSNTEAFF. CDR3 sequence (DNA): TGTGCCATCAAGCAACAGGGCTCGAACACTGAAGCTTTCTTT.

V is TRBV27 and J is TRBJ2-2; D gene ambiguous. The CDR3 has 15 residues. Trimming left V 0 bases short and J 4 bases short, with 9 bases between. Per the germline V gene, CDR1 is MNHEY and CDR2 is SMNVEV (reference sequence). The CDR3 protein is CASSLSGPITGELFF. The CDR3, as DNA: TGTGCCAGCAGTTTATCTGGGCCGATCACCGGGGAGCTGTTTTTT.

The genes are TRBV27 and TRBJ1-1, with D perhaps TRBD1 (6 bases). The CDR3 covers 14 residues. V dropped 3 bases and J dropped 3 bases, with 11 bases sitting between them. Germline CDR1 is MNHEY and CDR2 is SMNVEV (reference sequence). CDR3 loop: CASSLTDRYTEAFF. CDR3 sequence (DNA): TGTGCCAGCAGTTTGACGGACAGATACACTGAAGCTTTCTTT.

This chain joins TRBV4-2 and TRBJ1-4; 10 bases match TRBD1. This CDR3 is 17 amino acids long. The V and J ends lost 0 bases and 5 bases, in that order; junction bases with no gene match: 6. The V gene's germline CDR1 is LGHNA and CDR2 YNFKEQ. The CDR3 sequence: CASSQDYSGQGNEKLFF. CDR3 DNA: TGTGCCAGCAGCCAAGATTATTCGGGACAGGGGAATGAAAAACTGTTTTTT.

On this clone: Additional DNA sequences in this sample encode the identical CDR3. The J gene is TRBJ2-1, the V gene TRBV4-3; TRBD2 aligns across 8 bases. V was pared by 0 bases and J by 2 bases, with 3 bases of the junction left unmatched. The V gene's germline CDR1 is LGHNA and CDR2 YSLEER. The CDR3 has 16 residues. The CDR3: CASSQEGGGTYNEQFF. CDR3 sequence (DNA): TGCGCCAGCAGCCAAGAAGGCGGGGGGACCTACAATGAGCAGTTCTTC.

V gene TRBV7-6 combines with J gene TRBJ1-3, with D possibly TRBD1 on 5 matching bases. The CDR3 is 17 amino acids. V lost 0 bases to trimming and J lost 0 bases, with 12 bases between them. The germline gives CDR1 SGHVS, CDR2 FNYEAQ. The CDR3 is CASSLATAGNSGNTIYF. DNA for the CDR3: TGTGCCAGCAGCTTAGCGACCGCAGGGAACTCTGGAAACACCATATATTTT.

The genes are TRBV10-3 and TRBJ2-7, with D maybe TRBD1 (6 bases). Trimming removed 9 bases from V and 0 bases from J, with 9 bases in between. CDR1 and CDR2 from the germline V gene are ENHRY and SYGVKD. This CDR3 spans 12 amino acids. This CDR3 reads CAIRQDSYEQYF. CDR3 DNA: TGTGCCATACGACAGGACTCCTACGAGCAGTACTTC.

This clone was detected a few times. The chain couples TRBV4-3 to TRBJ2-3; tentatively, D is TRBD2 (7 bases). This CDR3 comprises 15 residues. Germline CDR1 LGHNA, CDR2 YSLEER. V was clipped by 3 bases and J by 1 base, with 11 bases between them. DNA for the CDR3: TGCGCCAGCAGCCAGGGCGGGGGCCGCACAGATACGCAGTATTTT. Translation gives CASSQGGGRTDTQYF.

The chain combines TRBV29-1 with TRBJ2-7; possibly TRBD1 for D (6 bases). With 6 bases removed from V and 7 bases from J, the gap between germline ends came to 10 bases. There are 10 residues in the CDR3. Germline values: CDR1 SQVTM, CDR2 ANQGSEA. The CDR3 here is CSVRQGEQYF. The CDR3 bases are TGCAGCGTACGCCAGGGGGAGCAGTACTTC.

J is TRBJ2-1 and V is TRBV18; the D gene is possibly TRBD2 (6 bases). Trimming stripped 0 bases from V and 2 bases from J, with 11 bases between. The CDR3 has 16 amino acids. Germline assignment: CDR1 KGHSH and CDR2 LQKENI. CDR3 bases: TGTGCCAGCTCACCACCGGGACTGCAAACCTACAATGAGCAGTTCTTC. Protein product: CASSPPGLQTYNEQFF.

The CDR3 DNA sequence: TGTGCCAGCAGTCGGGTTCCGGGACAGGGGGGCGGCTACACCTTC. It encodes CASSRVPGQGGGYTF. The genes are TRBV27 and TRBJ1-2; TRBD1 aligns across 11 bases. V trimming: 5 bases; J trimming: 8 bases; junction bases outside the gene matches: 10. Germline lookup yields CDR1 MNHEY and CDR2 SMNVEV (reference sequence). This CDR3 is built from 15 residues.

The rearrangement uses TRBV25-1 and TRBJ2-2, with TRBD2 matching over 9 bases. The CDR3 loop spans 18 amino acids. Germline V CDR1 and CDR2: MGHDK, SYGVNS. V lost 4 bases, J lost 3 bases, and 12 bases stayed unmatched. The CDR3 sequence is CASSVTCGGGRDTGELFF. CDR3 nucleotide sequence: TGTGCCAGCAGTGTCACTTGCGGGGGGGGCCGGGACACCGGGGAGCTGTTTTTT.

The sample holds one count of this clone. The chain is built from TRBV4-1 and TRBJ1-2, with a weak D call TRBD1 (5 bases). Germline V lookup: CDR1 MGHRA, CDR2 YSYEKL. Trimming took off 0 bases at V and 5 bases at J, with 13 bases between the two ends. This CDR3 has 15 residues. The CDR3 sequence is CASSQDSGGKYGYTF. CDR3 coding DNA: TGCGCCAGCAGCCAAGATTCGGGGGGAAAGTATGGCTACACCTTC.

This chain connects TRBV25-1 to TRBJ1-1; D is unresolved. V lost 2 bases and J 0 bases, leaving 7 bases between the germline ends. This CDR3 spans 14 amino acids. Germline CDR1 is MGHDK and CDR2 is SYGVNS. The CDR3 loop is CASSETRLNTEAFF. Here the CDR3 DNA reads TGTGCCAGCAGTGAAACTAGATTGAACACTGAAGCTTTCTTT.

V and J are TRBV11-2 and TRBJ1-2; unclear D gene. Trimming removed 4 bases at V and 1 base at J, with 13 bases between. The CDR3 has 15 residues. Germline V gene data show CDR1 as SGHAT and CDR2 as FQNNGV. The CDR3 sequence: CASSSLRSDNYGYTF. Written as DNA, the CDR3 is TGTGCCAGCAGCTCACTACGGTCGGATAACTATGGCTACACCTTC. Based on the CDR3 plus reference TRBV11-2 and TRBJ1-2, the full variable domain is EAGVAQSPRYKIIEKRQSVAFWCNPISGHATLYWYQQILGQGPKLLIQFQNNGVVDDSQLPKDRFSAERLKGVDSTLKIQPAKLEDSAVYLCASSSLRSDNYGYTFGSGTRLTVV.

CDR3 residues: CASSQGRQGSWEAFF. The DNA of the CDR3 is TGCGCCAGCAGCCAGGGCCGACAGGGGTCTTGGGAAGCTTTCTTT. V gene TRBV4-1 combines with J gene TRBJ1-1; TRBD1 aligns across 8 bases. The length of the CDR3 is 15 residues. Trimming at V came to 3 bases and at J to 8 bases, leaving 11 bases not matched to a gene. Per germline, CDR1 MGHRA and CDR2 YSYEKL.

V gene TRBV19 combines with J gene TRBJ2-7, with D possibly matching TRBD2 (6 bases). CDR1 and CDR2 from the germline V gene are LNHDA and SQIVND (reference sequence). Between the trimmed V and J ends, which lost 5 bases and 3 bases, there was a span of 11 bases. This CDR3 has 13 residues. The CDR3 reads CASSGDSIYEQYF. The DNA of the CDR3 is TGTGCCAGTAGTGGGGACTCAATCTACGAGCAGTACTTC.

V usage is TRBV5-6 and J usage is TRBJ1-4; the match to TRBD1 covers 8 bases. This CDR3 has 16 residues. The V gene's germline CDR1 is SGHDT and CDR2 YYEEEE. Losses at the gene ends were 0 bases for V and 7 bases for J; bases not matched to a gene: 8. The CDR3 sequence: CASSLGAGGLGEKLFF. The CDR3 region has the DNA TGTGCCAGCAGCTTGGGGGCAGGGGGCTTGGGTGAAAAACTGTTTTTT.

This rearrangement joins TRBV7-8 to TRBJ1-5; TRBD1 might be the D (6 bases). The length of the CDR3 is 15 residues. Germline V CDR1 and CDR2: SGHVS, FQNEAQ. V was shortened by 5 bases and J by 5 bases, with 16 bases between the two germline ends. Here the CDR3 DNA reads TGTGCCAGCAGCGGCACAGGGCTCCTCGATCAGCCCCAGCATTTT. Amino acid sequence: CASSGTGLLDQPQHF.